This T cell receptor beta chain was identified in a study of T cell changes during pregnancy in multiple sclerosis (dated by TCRdb to between 2018 and 2020). Some background on the complete study: The study looked at changes in the T cell repertoire across pregnancy in women with multiple sclerosis.

Libraries were made using the immunoSEQ multiplex PCR assay. The table comes from immuneACCESS by way of TCRdb, which keeps in-frame sequences with V and J called. Part of the clones is missing from these tables; in studies checked, under half for an unresolved V gene and the rest for unknown reasons. The sample contains approximately 100,000 clones, 85% to 95% of them found a single time. Together, the top ten hold approximately 1.2% of the sample. Regarding this clone: Its specific antigen is unknown. No base quality information exists; no much larger clone differs at one position.

This material consisted of peripheral blood, taken in the second trimester of pregnancy. This clonotype was sampled from a female donor with multiple sclerosis, enrolled in a pregnancy study.

The DNA reads TGTGCCAGCTCACCAAATAACGGGATATCGAACACTGAAGCTTTCTTT. Its protein is CASSPNNGISNTEAFF. The chain is made from TRBV18 and TRBJ1-1, with the D gene not clear enough to name. Deletion took 2 bases off V and 1 base off J, with a span of 14 bases between the germline ends. CDR1 and CDR2 are drawn from the germline V gene: KGHSH, LQKENI. From the cysteine up to the phenylalanine, the CDR3 has a length of 16 residues. Only the CDR3 part of the read is kept: 48 bases, read in frame from the first base.